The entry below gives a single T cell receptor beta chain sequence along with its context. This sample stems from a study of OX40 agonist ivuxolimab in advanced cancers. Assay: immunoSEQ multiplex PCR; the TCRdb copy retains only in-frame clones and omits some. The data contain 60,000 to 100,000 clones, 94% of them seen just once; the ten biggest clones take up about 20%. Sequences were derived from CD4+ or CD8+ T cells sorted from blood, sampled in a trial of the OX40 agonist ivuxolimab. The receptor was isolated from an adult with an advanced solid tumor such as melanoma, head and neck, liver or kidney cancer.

Here the CDR3 DNA reads TGCGCCAGCAGCTTGGAGACAGGGGGCTCTGGGGCCAACGTCCTGACTTTC. Residues: CASSLETGGSGANVLTF. The chain joins TRBV5-1 to TRBJ2-6; 9 bases fit TRBD1. Unmatched junction bases numbered 1, after V lost 0 bases and J lost 0 bases. The V gene's germline CDR1 is SGHRS and CDR2 YFSETQ. This CDR3 is 17 amino acids long. The full variable domain, completed using reference TRBV5-1 and TRBJ2-6, is KAGVTQTPRYLIKTRGQQVTLSCSPISGHRSVSWYQQTPGQGLQFLFEYFSETQRNKGNFPGRFSGRQFSNSRSEMNVSTLELGDSALYLCASSLETGGSGANVLTFGAGSRLTVL.